The 21 T cell receptor beta chains listed next were all sequenced from one sample in a study of STAT5B mutations in CD4+ large granular lymphocyte leukemia. Sequenced by immunoSEQ multiplex PCR; TCRdb stores in-frame clones only, minus some. The sample lists approximately 39,000 clones; roughly 85% were seen once. The specimen sequenced was CD4+ T cells from blood buffy coats. These receptor sequences come from a human donor in good health.

This chain joins TRBV7-6 and TRBJ1-5; 9 bases agree with TRBD1. V shed 5 bases and J 6 bases; nucleotides not matched to a gene: 8. Germline V gene data show CDR1 as SGHVS and CDR2 as FNYEAQ. CDR3 length: 15 residues. CDR3 in amino acids: CASSPGTGFGQPQHF. The CDR3 bases are TGTGCCAGCAGCCCCGGGACAGGGTTTGGTCAGCCCCAGCATTTT.

The chain uses TRBV7-6 and TRBJ2-5; weak D call: TRBD1 (5 bases). The germline gives CDR1 SGHVS, CDR2 FNYEAQ. The CDR3 covers 14 residues. Trimming cost V 5 bases and J 4 bases, with 14 bases left between them. The CDR3 DNA follows: TGTGCCAGCAGCCCACTTCAGGGTGGAGAGACCCAGTACTTC. Translation: CASSPLQGGETQYF.

The V gene is TRBV7-6, the J gene TRBJ1-2, with D possibly matching TRBD1 (5 bases). Between the trimmed V and J ends, which lost 3 bases and 4 bases, there was a span of 12 bases. Looked up from germline, CDR1 is SGHVS and CDR2 is FNYEAQ. The CDR3 spans 14 residues. DNA for the CDR3: TGTGCCAGCAGCTTGGGGGGGTGGGCCTATGGCTACACCTTC. It is translated as CASSLGGWAYGYTF.

The rearrangement links TRBV11-2 to TRBJ2-2; 7 positions agree with TRBD1. This CDR3 has 14 residues. Germline V lookup: CDR1 SGHAT, CDR2 FQNNGV. J gave up 5 bases and V 7 bases, and 7 bases lay outside the gene matches. This CDR3 is CASKQGVWTGELFF. Here the CDR3 DNA reads TGTGCCAGCAAGCAGGGGGTTTGGACCGGGGAGCTGTTTTTT.

The sample holds a few counts of this clone. The V call is TRBV7-2, the J call TRBJ1-5, with D perhaps matching TRBD1 (5 bases). This CDR3 has 13 amino acids. Trimming pared 4 bases from V and 6 bases from J, leaving 10 bases between. The V gene's germline CDR1 is SGHTA and CDR2 FQGNSA. The CDR3 protein is CASSSFTGQPQHF. CDR3 DNA: TGTGCCAGCAGCTCCTTCACAGGTCAGCCCCAGCATTTT.

The rearrangement uses TRBV11-1 and TRBJ2-1, with 11 bases fitting TRBD2. This CDR3 contains 15 residues. V gave up 0 bases and J gave up 9 bases; unmatched junction bases: 4. Per the germline V gene, CDR1 is SGHAT and CDR2 is FQDESV (reference sequence). In nucleotides, the CDR3 is TGTGCCAGCAGCTTAGCTAGCGGGGGGGCCGGTGAGCAGTTCTTC. Residues: CASSLASGGAGEQFF.

The V and J genes are TRBV11-3 and TRBJ2-1; 8 nucleotides line up with TRBD2. The CDR3 contains 15 residues. Germline V gene data show CDR1 as SGHNT and CDR2 as YENEEA. Germline trimming cut 5 bases from V and 8 bases from J; bases unmatched to any gene: 11. DNA for the CDR3: TGTGCCAGCAGCGCCGGACTAGCCCTTGGCGATGAGCAGTTCTTC. It encodes CASSAGLALGDEQFF.

The chain joins TRBV6-5 to TRBJ2-7; D perhaps matches TRBD1 (6 bases). Germline CDR1 is MNHEY and CDR2 is SVGAGI. Trimming shortened V by 7 bases and J by 6 bases, and 16 bases separated the two germline ends. This CDR3 comprises 13 residues. The CDR3 coding sequence is TGTGCCAGCACTATAAAGGGGGTCGGCGAGCAGTACTTC. Protein: CASTIKGVGEQYF.

V is TRBV19 and J is TRBJ1-2; D unclear. V lost 10 bases to trimming and J lost 3 bases, with 21 bases between them. Germline assignment: CDR1 LNHDA and CDR2 SQIVND (reference sequence). The CDR3 spans 15 residues. CDR3 protein: CATRGEGRIDYGYTF. The CDR3 nucleotides are TGTGCCACCCGCGGGGAAGGGAGGATAGACTATGGCTACACCTTC.

CDR3 sequence: CASSLFPGVTYEQYF. CDR3 bases: TGCGCCAGCAGCTTGTTCCCAGGGGTGACCTACGAGCAGTACTTC. The chain uses TRBV5-1 and TRBJ2-7, with a tentative D call TRBD1 (6 bases). V shed 1 base and J shed 2 bases, with 13 bases lying between them. The CDR3 runs 15 residues. The germline gives CDR1 SGHRS, CDR2 YFSETQ.

J is TRBJ1-3 and V is TRBV6-1; D remains unclear. V was shortened by 8 bases and J by 0 bases, with 11 bases between the two germline ends. This CDR3 is built from 14 residues. Germline V gene data show CDR1 as MNHNS and CDR2 as SASEGT. The CDR3 DNA reads TGTGCCAGCGATGAGGCCGTCTCTGGAAACACCATATATTTT. This gives the protein CASDEAVSGNTIYF.

The J gene is TRBJ2-7, the V gene TRBV6-5; D unclear. The CDR3 covers 16 residues. Trimming shortened V by 0 bases and J by 0 bases, and 12 bases separated the two germline ends. Germline lookup yields CDR1 MNHEY and CDR2 SVGAGI. CDR3 region: CASSYSGDPSSYEQYF. In nucleotides, the CDR3 is TGTGCCAGCAGTTACTCTGGGGATCCTAGCTCCTACGAGCAGTACTTC.

The chain recombines TRBV5-6 with TRBJ1-5, with D perhaps matching TRBD1 (5 bases). V lost 4 bases and J lost 4, with 12 bases in between. CDR3 size: 14 residues. CDR1 is SGHDT, CDR2 YYEEEE, per germline. This chain's CDR3 is CASSGGTWNQPQHF. The CDR3 bases are TGTGCCAGCAGCGGCGGGACGTGGAATCAGCCCCAGCATTTT.

This clone was counted between two and nine times. The gene calls are TRBV18 and TRBJ1-5, with D hard to call. The CDR3 is 14 residues long. V gave up 2 bases and J gave up 0 bases, with 5 bases separating them. Germline V gene data show CDR1 as KGHSH and CDR2 as LQKENI. CDR3 sequence: CASSPTLSNQPQHF. CDR3 DNA: TGTGCCAGCTCACCAACCCTTAGCAATCAGCCCCAGCATTTT.

The chain joins TRBV30 to TRBJ2-3; D is perhaps TRBD1 (6 bases). The CDR3 runs 16 residues. Germline CDR1 is GTSNPN and CDR2 is SVGIG (reference sequence). The V gene lost 2 bases and the J gene lost 6 bases, with 21 bases spanning the gap. CDR3 sequence: CAWSPIGNRARDTQYF. The DNA for the CDR3 is TGTGCCTGGAGTCCTATAGGCAACAGGGCAAGGGATACGCAGTATTTT.

The chain joins TRBV7-8 to TRBJ1-2; D gene ambiguous. Germline CDR1 SGHVS, CDR2 FQNEAQ. The CDR3 spans 12 residues. The V gene lost 3 bases and the J gene lost 8 bases, with 10 bases spanning the gap. The CDR3 bases are TGTGCCAGCAGCTTTGACTCTACAGGCTACACCTTC. Amino acids: CASSFDSTGYTF.

The J gene is TRBJ2-7, the V gene TRBV7-2; 12 nucleotides agree with TRBD1. With 5 bases clipped from V and 7 bases from J, the junction kept 6 bases outside the gene matches. CDR3 length: 14 amino acids. Germline V gene data show CDR1 as SGHTA and CDR2 as FQGNSA. The CDR3 nucleotides are TGTGCCAGCAGCCAGGGACAGGGGGCGCGTGAGCAGTACTTC. It translates to CASSQGQGAREQYF.

This clone was seen just once. This chain uses TRBV5-8 with TRBJ2-7, with D perhaps matching TRBD1 or TRBD2 (6 bases each). From germline, CDR1 is SGHTS and CDR2 YDEGEE. Deletions cut 2 bases from V and 7 bases from J, with 19 bases between. The CDR3 has 15 amino acids. The CDR3 loop is CASSFLQGPRGEQYF. Written as DNA, the CDR3 is TGTGCCAGCAGCTTCTTGCAGGGGCCCCGGGGGGAGCAGTACTTC. The full variable domain, its missing parts supplied by reference TRBV5-8 and TRBJ2-7, is EAGVTQSPTHLIKTRGQQATLRCSPISGHTSVYWYQQALGLGLQFLLWYDEGEERNRGNFPPRFSGRQFPNYSSELNVNALELEDSALYLCASSFLQGPRGEQYFGPGTRLTVT.

The J gene is TRBJ1-2, the V gene TRBV28; D is uncertain. Germline values: CDR1 MDHEN, CDR2 SYDVKM. This CDR3 has 12 residues. V was trimmed by 4 bases and J by 1 base, leaving 4 bases between them. The CDR3 DNA reads TGTGCCAGCAGTTCAGTTAACTATGGCTACACCTTC. Translated, it gives CASSSVNYGYTF.

This chain joins TRBV2 and TRBJ2-1; 14 nucleotides line up with TRBD2. Looked up from germline, CDR1 is SNHLY and CDR2 is FYNNEI. With 4 bases clipped from V and 0 bases from J, the junction kept 11 bases outside the gene matches. This CDR3 is built from 20 residues. In DNA form, the CDR3 reads TGTGCCAGCAGTGCGTACGGGACTAGCGGGGGACCGAGCTCCTACAATGAGCAGTTCTTC. Its protein product is CASSAYGTSGGPSSYNEQFF.

This clone was recorded once. The chain is built from TRBV27 and TRBJ2-3, with TRBD2 identical over 14 bases. CDR3 size: 16 residues. V dropped 5 bases and J dropped 2; count of bases not matched to a gene: 3. The germline V gene encodes CDR1 MNHEY and CDR2 SMNVEV (reference sequence). The CDR3 is CASSQTSGGVTDTQYF. The CDR3 coding sequence is TGTGCCAGCAGTCAGACTAGCGGGGGGGTCACAGATACGCAGTATTTT.